The 13 T cell receptor beta chains below were found in one sample sequenced in a study of patients and donors after allogeneic stem cell transplantation. TCRdb called the RT-PCR reads again in MiXCR, with one record for every CDR3 protein. The table includes hundreds of thousands of distinct CDR3 sequences, more than 15% detected once. The sample was blood, either unsorted or a sorted T cell fraction (not recorded which). The receptors were sampled from a human donor who was either an allogeneic HSCT recipient or a stem cell or donor lymphocyte infusion donor (not recorded which). It is not recorded whose cells these are; they may come from a transplant donor.

The rearrangement links TRBV24-1 to TRBJ2-3; TRBD2 matches 13 bases. Germline V gives CDR1 KGHDR, CDR2 SFDVKD. The CDR3 length is 18 residues. J lost 2 bases, V lost 5 bases, and 9 bases had no gene match. Written as DNA, the CDR3 is TGTGCCACCAGTGCTGCACCCGGGACTAGCGGGAACACAGATACGCAGTATTTT. Encoded protein: CATSAAPGTSGNTDTQYF.

This clonotype was recorded a few times. J is TRBJ1-1 and V is TRBV29-1, with D unclear. Trimming shortened V by 3 bases and J by 2 bases, and 10 bases separated the two germline ends. The germline CDR1 and CDR2 sequences are SQVTM and ANQGSEA. This CDR3 contains 13 residues. Here the CDR3 DNA reads TGCAGCGTTGATTTTGGGGTAAACACTGAAGCTTTCTTT. It encodes CSVDFGVNTEAFF. The whole variable domain, filled in from reference TRBV29-1 and TRBJ1-1, reads SAVISQKPSRDICQRGTSLTIQCQVDSQVTMMFWYRQQPGQSLTLIATANQGSEATYESGFVIDKFPISRPNLTFSTLTVSNMSPEDSSIYLCSVDFGVNTEAFFGQGTRLTVV.

This clonotype was observed at least ten times. This rearrangement joins TRBV29-1 to TRBJ2-3; a weak D match, TRBD2 (6 bases). CDR1 SQVTM and CDR2 ANQGSEA come from the germline V gene. The length of the CDR3 is 12 residues. Deletions cut 6 bases from V and 6 bases from J, with 13 bases between. The CDR3 DNA follows: TGCAGCGTCGTGATTGGGGGGGATACGCAGTATTTT. It specifies CSVVIGGDTQYF.

This clonotype has more than one count but fewer than ten. V usage is TRBV11-3 and J usage is TRBJ2-7; the D gene is possibly TRBD2 (6 bases). This CDR3 is built from 11 residues. Trimming took off 4 bases at V and 6 bases at J, with 7 bases between the two ends. From germline, CDR1 is SGHNT and CDR2 YENEEA. The CDR3 loop reads CASSWGGEQYF. The CDR3 bases are TGTGCCAGCAGCTGGGGAGGCGAGCAGTACTTC. The whole variable domain, remainder taken from reference TRBV11-3 and TRBJ2-7, is EAGVVQSPRYKIIEKKQPVAFWCNPISGHNTLYWYLQNLGQGPELLIRYENEEAVDDSQLPKDRFSAERLKGVDSTLKIQPAELGDSAVYLCASSWGGEQYFGPGTRLTVT.

In its sample, this clonotype was seen a few times. The chain recombines TRBV5-1 with TRBJ2-1, with D possibly matching TRBD1 (6 bases). From germline, CDR1 is SGHRS and CDR2 YFSETQ. The germline V and J ends were trimmed by 1 base and 0 bases, with 17 bases remaining between them. The CDR3 has 18 residues. The CDR3: CASSLMVALGGSYNEQFF. CDR3 bases: TGCGCCAGCAGCTTGATGGTTGCACTAGGGGGCTCCTACAATGAGCAGTTCTTC.

This chain uses TRBV4-3 with TRBJ1-2; D call uncertain. There are 14 residues in the CDR3. CDR1 is LGHNA, CDR2 YSLEER, per germline. Trimming left V 0 bases short and J 4 bases short, with 9 bases between. The CDR3: CASSQDQSGYGYTF. In DNA, the CDR3 is TGCGCCAGCAGCCAAGATCAGAGTGGCTATGGCTACACCTTC.

The rearrangement joins TRBV9 to TRBJ1-2, with D unclear. CDR1 is SGDLS, CDR2 YYNGEE, per germline. Trimming left V 0 bases short and J 1 base short, with 7 bases between. The CDR3 spans 14 residues. CDR3 nucleotides: TGTGCCAGCAGCGTAGATATGGGTAACTATGGCTACACCTTC. Its translation: CASSVDMGNYGYTF. Filled out from reference TRBV9 and TRBJ1-2, the complete variable domain reads DSGVTQTPKHLITATGQRVTLRCSPRSGDLSVYWYQQSLDQGLQFLIQYYNGEERAKGNILERFSAQQFPDLHSELNLSSLELGDSALYFCASSVDMGNYGYTFGSGTRLTVV.

This chain connects TRBV7-8 to TRBJ2-7; 9 bases agree with TRBD2. Trimming cost V 4 bases and J 7 bases; bases outside gene matches: 11. The CDR3 is 15 amino acids. Per the germline V gene, CDR1 is SGHVS and CDR2 is FQNEAQ. The CDR3: CASSSFSGRGREQYF. In DNA form, the CDR3 reads TGTGCCAGCAGCTCATTTAGCGGGAGAGGAAGGGAGCAGTACTTC.

The CDR3 DNA reads as TGTGCCAGCAGGCCCCGTTGGGACAGGGGGCCCCCTCTCAATGAGCAGTTCTTC. Translation gives CASRPRWDRGPPLNEQFF. The V and J genes are TRBV12-3 or TRBV12-4 and TRBJ2-1; TRBD1 aligns across 12 bases. The V segment lost 6 bases and the J segment 6 bases; nucleotides outside the gene matches: 15. The CDR3 consists of 18 residues.

This clonotype was counted only a few times. The CDR3 coding sequence is TGCAGTGCTAGAGATAGAGGGAGTCTTAACTCCTACGAGCAGTACTTC. This encodes CSARDRGSLNSYEQYF. This chain links TRBV20-1 with TRBJ2-7; weak D call: TRBD2 (5 bases). The V gene's germline CDR1 is DFQATT and CDR2 SNEGSKA (reference sequence). Trimming stripped 0 bases from V and 0 bases from J, with 15 bases between. This CDR3 spans 16 amino acids.

This clonotype has a count of ten or more. The rearrangement links TRBV12-3 or TRBV12-4 to TRBJ2-3; D not resolved. CDR3 length equals 12 residues. V was shortened by 6 bases and J by 6 bases, with 10 bases between the two germline ends. The CDR3 DNA reads as TGTGCCAGCAGCCCTCGCATGGATACGCAGTATTTT. Translated, it gives CASSPRMDTQYF.

The chain employs TRBV20-1 and TRBJ2-1; 13 nucleotides align to TRBD2. V dropped 4 bases and J dropped 7; count of bases not matched to a gene: 4. CDR1 is DFQATT and CDR2 is SNEGSKA in the germline V gene (reference sequence). This CDR3 is 14 amino acids long. The DNA of the CDR3 is TGCAGTGCTATAGGGACTAGCGGGACTAATGAGCAGTTCTTC. Residues: CSAIGTSGTNEQFF.

This rearrangement joins TRBV25-1 to TRBJ2-7; a possible D gene is TRBD1 (5 bases). The CDR3 sequence is 14 residues long. Per the germline V gene, CDR1 is MGHDK and CDR2 is SYGVNS. V was cut by 2 bases and J by 4 bases, with 12 bases left in between. The CDR3 DNA reads as TGTGCCAGCAGTGAACCCGACAGTATTTACGAGCAGTACTTC. This encodes CASSEPDSIYEQYF.